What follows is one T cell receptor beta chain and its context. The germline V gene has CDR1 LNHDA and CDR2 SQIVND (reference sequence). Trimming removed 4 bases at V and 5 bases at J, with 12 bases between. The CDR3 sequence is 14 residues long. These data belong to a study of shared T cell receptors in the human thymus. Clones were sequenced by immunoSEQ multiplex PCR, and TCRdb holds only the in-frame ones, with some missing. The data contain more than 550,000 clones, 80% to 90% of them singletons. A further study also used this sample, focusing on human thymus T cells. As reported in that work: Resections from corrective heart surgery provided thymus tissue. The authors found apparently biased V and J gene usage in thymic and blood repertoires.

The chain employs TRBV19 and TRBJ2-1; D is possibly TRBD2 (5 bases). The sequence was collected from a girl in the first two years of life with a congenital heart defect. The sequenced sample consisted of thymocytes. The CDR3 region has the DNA TGTGCCAGTAGTACCCCGGAGGCCAACAATGAGCAGTTCTTC. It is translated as CASSTPEANNEQFF.